This entry concerns a single TCR beta chain. The CDR3 contains 15 residues. Losses at the gene ends were 6 bases for V and 5 bases for J; bases not matched to a gene: 10. The V gene's germline CDR1 is MNHEY and CDR2 SVGAGI. This record belongs to a study of blood T cell repertoires in COVID-19. About the research overall: Some COVID-19 samples were acute and others convalescent; all came from the United States, Italy and Spain.

Original data processing: Amplification of reference gene primers was used by the study to estimate nucleated cell counts. Assay used: immunoSEQ multiplex PCR; TCRdb lists only in-frame clones, some missing. That table is the source of V, J and clone size, and D and trimming were worked out from the DNA. The sample records about 140,000 clones, around three quarters being singletons. The receptor was isolated from a man aged 60 to 69 with acute or convalescent COVID-19. The chain joins TRBV6-5 to TRBJ1-2; TRBD1 matches 9 bases. The specimen sequenced was peripheral blood. In nucleotides, the CDR3 is TGTGCCAGCAGGATTGGACAGGGGCCCGTTTATGGCTACACCTTC. Translation: CASRIGQGPVYGYTF.